Listed below are T cell receptor beta chains from one sample, sequenced in a study of blood T cell repertoires in COVID-19. Method: immunoSEQ multiplex PCR; TCRdb's copy keeps in-frame clones and lacks some. The sample carries about 180,000 clones, approximately 89% recorded once. Material for sequencing was peripheral blood. The receptors here all came from a young woman with acute or convalescent COVID-19. CDR3s include the opening cysteine and the closing phenylalanine or tryptophan. Each record gives: D gene, clone size, J gene, V gene, CDR3 protein, CDR3 DNA. D genes are given only for firm matches. Clone sizes are given selectively: once, few, many, or a class where the clone is expanded.

D: TRBD1
size: -
J: TRBJ2-6
V: TRBV13
CDR3: CASSDDGYRGYSGANVLTF
DNA: TGTGCCAGCAGCGATGATGGGTACAGGGGGTACTCTGGGGCCAACGTCCTGACTTTC

D: -
size: -
J: TRBJ1-2
V: TRBV20-1
CDR3: CSARRDYGYTF
DNA: TGCAGTGCTAGGAGAGACTATGGCTACACCTTC

D: -
size: once
J: TRBJ2-5
V: TRBV20-1
CDR3: CSAPRQETQYF
DNA: TGCAGTGCCCCCCGCCAAGAGACCCAGTACTTC

D: -
size: -
J: TRBJ2-7
V: TRBV20-1
CDR3: CSASMTAGGEQYF
DNA: TGCAGTGCTAGTATGACTGCCGGGGGCGAGCAGTACTTC

D: TRBD1
size: few
J: TRBJ2-2
V: TRBV10-2
CDR3: CASSGLGTGSGELFF
DNA: TGCGCCAGCAGTGGACTGGGGACAGGGTCCGGGGAGCTGTTTTTT

D: -
size: -
J: TRBJ2-3
V: TRBV6-1
CDR3: CASSEEGSSQYF
DNA: TGTGCCAGCAGTGAGGAGGGGAGCTCCCAGTATTTT

D: -
size: -
J: TRBJ2-5
V: TRBV5-6
CDR3: CASSLEVVGTQYF
DNA: TGTGCCAGCAGCTTGGAAGTAGTTGGGACCCAGTACTTC

D: TRBD1
size: -
J: TRBJ1-5
V: TRBV28
CDR3: CASSIPGGAGLGGIQPQHF
DNA: TGTGCCAGCAGTATTCCAGGGGGCGCGGGGTTAGGCGGGATTCAGCCCCAGCATTTT

D: TRBD2
size: -
J: TRBJ2-1
V: TRBV28
CDR3: CASSGASGYNEQFF
DNA: TGTGCCAGCAGTGGTGCTAGCGGGTACAATGAGCAGTTCTTC

D: -
size: -
J: TRBJ2-5
V: TRBV7-2
CDR3: CASSLRGQVETQYF
DNA: TGTGCCAGCAGCCTAAGGGGCCAGGTTGAGACCCAGTACTTC

D: -
size: -
J: TRBJ2-3
V: TRBV28
CDR3: CASKGLQGIRADTQYF
DNA: TGTGCCAGCAAGGGCCTACAGGGTATTAGGGCAGATACGCAGTATTTT

D: TRBD1
size: once
J: TRBJ2-3
V: TRBV7-7
CDR3: CASSPGTGSMDTQYF
DNA: TGTGCTAGCAGCCCCGGGACAGGCAGTATGGATACGCAGTATTTT

D: -
size: -
J: TRBJ2-2
V: TRBV4-1
CDR3: CASSLGGLPAGELFF
DNA: TGCGCCAGCAGCCTTGGTGGACTGCCCGCCGGGGAGCTGTTTTTT

D: -
size: -
J: TRBJ2-7
V: TRBV28
CDR3: CASRSSVYEQYF
DNA: TGTGCCAGCAGGTCTAGCGTTTACGAGCAGTACTTC

D: -
size: -
J: TRBJ1-2
V: TRBV5-6
CDR3: CASSPFGQIYGYTF
DNA: TGTGCCAGCAGCCCATTTGGACAGATCTATGGCTACACCTTC

D: TRBD2
size: -
J: TRBJ2-1
V: TRBV7-9
CDR3: CASSLGGSDEQFF
DNA: TGTGCCAGCAGCTTGGGAGGGAGCGATGAGCAGTTCTTC

D: -
size: -
J: TRBJ1-1
V: TRBV4-1
CDR3: CASSQWGQRGEAFF
DNA: TGCGCCAGCAGCCAATGGGGGCAACGAGGGGAAGCTTTCTTT

D: -
size: -
J: TRBJ2-1
V: TRBV5-1
CDR3: CASSLGLVSAYDEQFF
DNA: TGCGCCAGCAGCTTGGGACTAGTCTCGGCATACGATGAGCAGTTCTTC

D: -
size: -
J: TRBJ2-1
V: TRBV19
CDR3: CASSIGSNEQFF
DNA: TGTGCCAGTAGTATAGGTTCGAATGAGCAGTTCTTC

D: -
size: -
J: TRBJ1-6
V: TRBV30
CDR3: CAWRRGTPDNSPLHF
DNA: TGTGCCTGGAGGCGAGGGACACCTGATAATTCACCCCTCCACTTT

D: -
size: once
J: TRBJ2-3
V: TRBV3-1/TRBV3-2
CDR3: CASSRHTDTQYF
DNA: TGTGCCAGCAGCCGACACACAGATACGCAGTATTTT

D: TRBD1
size: -
J: TRBJ2-5
V: TRBV5-6
CDR3: CASSFPQGETQYF
DNA: TGTGCCAGCAGCTTCCCACAGGGGGAGACCCAGTACTTC

D: TRBD1
size: -
J: TRBJ1-3
V: TRBV19
CDR3: CASSINRDSRNTIYF
DNA: TGTGCCAGTAGTATAAACCGGGACAGCAGAAACACCATATATTTT

D: -
size: few
J: TRBJ1-3
V: TRBV6-6
CDR3: CASTLTDKPGNTIYF
DNA: TGTGCCAGCACCCTAACCGACAAGCCCGGAAACACCATATATTTT

D: -
size: -
J: TRBJ2-1
V: TRBV28
CDR3: CASSLRGYINEQFF
DNA: TGTGCCAGCAGTCTGAGGGGGTACATTAATGAGCAGTTCTTC

D: -
size: -
J: TRBJ2-2
V: TRBV28
CDR3: CASSPVPTGELFF
DNA: TGTGCCAGCAGTCCGGTACCTACCGGGGAGCTGTTTTTT

D: -
size: -
J: TRBJ2-7
V: TRBV7-9
CDR3: CASQRAYEQYF
DNA: TGTGCCAGCCAGAGGGCCTACGAGCAGTACTTC

D: -
size: few
J: TRBJ2-3
V: TRBV27
CDR3: CASSSGTPDTQYF
DNA: TGTGCCAGCAGTTCCGGGACTCCAGATACGCAGTATTTT

D: TRBD2
size: -
J: TRBJ2-1
V: TRBV24-1
CDR3: CATSPFGGGNRGSYNEQFF
DNA: TGTGCCACCAGTCCGTTTGGGGGGGGGAATAGGGGTTCCTACAATGAGCAGTTCTTC

D: TRBD2
size: -
J: TRBJ2-1
V: TRBV6-1
CDR3: CASSGPLAGVYNEQFF
DNA: TGTGCCAGCAGTGGACCTCTAGCGGGAGTTTACAATGAGCAGTTCTTC

D: -
size: -
J: TRBJ1-5
V: TRBV6-5
CDR3: CASTRTAGDQPQHF
DNA: TGTGCCAGCACTCGCACGGCGGGCGATCAGCCCCAGCATTTT

D: TRBD2
size: -
J: TRBJ2-7
V: TRBV29-1
CDR3: CSVLGLAGVYEQYF
DNA: TGCAGCGTCCTAGGACTAGCGGGAGTGTACGAGCAGTACTTC

D: TRBD1
size: -
J: TRBJ1-1
V: TRBV7-8
CDR3: CASSLGRDRGRTFF
DNA: TGCGCCAGCAGCTTAGGCCGGGACAGGGGGCGGACTTTCTTT

D: -
size: -
J: TRBJ2-1
V: TRBV24-1
CDR3: CATSEVGDEQFF
DNA: TGTGCCACCAGTGAGGTGGGCGATGAGCAGTTCTTC

D: TRBD2
size: -
J: TRBJ2-1
V: TRBV14
CDR3: CASNVGGSYNEQFF
DNA: TGTGCCAGCAACGTGGGGGGGTCCTACAATGAGCAGTTCTTC